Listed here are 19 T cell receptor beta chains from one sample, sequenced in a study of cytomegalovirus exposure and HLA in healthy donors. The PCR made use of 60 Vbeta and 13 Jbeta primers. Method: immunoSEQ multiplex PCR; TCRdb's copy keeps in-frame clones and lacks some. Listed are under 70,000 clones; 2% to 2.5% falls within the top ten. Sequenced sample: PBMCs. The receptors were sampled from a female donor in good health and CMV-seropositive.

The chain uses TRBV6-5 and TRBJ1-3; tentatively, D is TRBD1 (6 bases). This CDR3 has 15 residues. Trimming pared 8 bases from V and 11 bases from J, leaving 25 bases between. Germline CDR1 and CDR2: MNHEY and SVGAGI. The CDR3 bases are TGTGCCAGCCGTTCCCCGACGACAGGCAATCACGCCATATATTTT. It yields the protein CASRSPTTGNHAIYF.

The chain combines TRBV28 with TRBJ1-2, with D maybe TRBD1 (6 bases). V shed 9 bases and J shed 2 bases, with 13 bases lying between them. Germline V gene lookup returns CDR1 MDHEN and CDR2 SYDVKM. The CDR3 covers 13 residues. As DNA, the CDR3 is TGTGCCAGTACAACAGGGACGAACTATGGCTACACCTTC. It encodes CASTTGTNYGYTF.

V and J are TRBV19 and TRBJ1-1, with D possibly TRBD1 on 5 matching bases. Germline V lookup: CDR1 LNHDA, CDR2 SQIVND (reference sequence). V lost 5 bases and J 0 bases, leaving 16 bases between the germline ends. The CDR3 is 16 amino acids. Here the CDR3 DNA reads TGTGCCAGTAGTGCCCTCCCCGGGGGTATGAACACTGAAGCTTTCTTT. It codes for CASSALPGGMNTEAFF.

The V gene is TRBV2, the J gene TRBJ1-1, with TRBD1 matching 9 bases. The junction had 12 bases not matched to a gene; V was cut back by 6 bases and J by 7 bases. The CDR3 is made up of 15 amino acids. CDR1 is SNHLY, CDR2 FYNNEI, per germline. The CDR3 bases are TGTGCCAGCAGCCCGTGGGGGGGACAGGGCGATGAAGCTTTCTTT. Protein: CASSPWGGQGDEAFF.

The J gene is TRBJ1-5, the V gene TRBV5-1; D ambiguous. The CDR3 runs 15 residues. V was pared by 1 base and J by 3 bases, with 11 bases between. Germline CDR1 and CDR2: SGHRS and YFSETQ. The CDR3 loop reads CASSLYPGLNQPQHF. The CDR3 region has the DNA TGCGCCAGCAGCTTGTATCCAGGACTCAATCAGCCCCAGCATTTT.

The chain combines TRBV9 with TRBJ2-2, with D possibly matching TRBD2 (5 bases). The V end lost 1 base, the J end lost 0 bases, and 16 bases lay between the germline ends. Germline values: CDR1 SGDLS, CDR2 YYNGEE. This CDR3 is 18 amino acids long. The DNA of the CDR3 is TGTGCCAGCAGCGTAAAGGGTGAGCCAGCGGCGAACACCGGGGAGCTGTTTTTT. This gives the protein CASSVKGEPAANTGELFF.

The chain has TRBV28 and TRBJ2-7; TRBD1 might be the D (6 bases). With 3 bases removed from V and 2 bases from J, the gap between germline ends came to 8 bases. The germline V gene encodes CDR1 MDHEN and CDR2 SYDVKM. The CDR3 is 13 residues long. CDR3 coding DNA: TGTGCCAGCAGTTTTGGGGACACCTACGAGCAGTACTTC. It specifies CASSFGDTYEQYF.

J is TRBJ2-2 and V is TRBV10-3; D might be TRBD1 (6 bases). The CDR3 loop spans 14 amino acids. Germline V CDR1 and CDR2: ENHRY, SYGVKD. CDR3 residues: CAHRGRGNTGELFF. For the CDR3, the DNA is TGTGCTCATCGCGGCAGGGGCAACACCGGGGAGCTGTTTTTT.

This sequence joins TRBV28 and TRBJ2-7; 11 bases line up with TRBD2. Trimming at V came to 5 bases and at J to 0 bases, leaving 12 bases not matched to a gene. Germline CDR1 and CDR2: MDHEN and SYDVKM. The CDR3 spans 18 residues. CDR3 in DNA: TGTGCCAGCAGTCCCGGACTAGCGGGTTCGTTCAGCTCCTACGAGCAGTACTTC. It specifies CASSPGLAGSFSSYEQYF.

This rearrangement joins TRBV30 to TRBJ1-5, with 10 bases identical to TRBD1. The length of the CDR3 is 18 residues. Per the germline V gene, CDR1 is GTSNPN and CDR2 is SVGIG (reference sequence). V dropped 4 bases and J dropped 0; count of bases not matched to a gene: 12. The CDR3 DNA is TGTGCCTGGACACGCTCCGACAGGGGGCTAGGTAGCAATCAGCCCCAGCATTTT. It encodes CAWTRSDRGLGSNQPQHF. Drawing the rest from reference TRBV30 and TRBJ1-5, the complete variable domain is SQTIHQWPATLVQPVGSPLSLECTVEGTSNPNLYWYRQAAGRGLQLLFYSVGIGQISSEVPQNLSASRPQDRQFILSSKKLLLSDSGFYLCAWTRSDRGLGSNQPQHFGDGTRLSIL.

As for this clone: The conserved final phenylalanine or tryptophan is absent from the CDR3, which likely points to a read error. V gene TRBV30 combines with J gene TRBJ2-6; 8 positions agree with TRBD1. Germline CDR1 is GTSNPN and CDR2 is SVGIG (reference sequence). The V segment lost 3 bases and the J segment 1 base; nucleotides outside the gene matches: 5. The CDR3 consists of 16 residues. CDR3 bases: TGTGCCTGGAGCACAGGGGGAGAATCTGGGGCCAACGTCCTGACTCTC. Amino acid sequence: CAWSTGGESGANVLTL.

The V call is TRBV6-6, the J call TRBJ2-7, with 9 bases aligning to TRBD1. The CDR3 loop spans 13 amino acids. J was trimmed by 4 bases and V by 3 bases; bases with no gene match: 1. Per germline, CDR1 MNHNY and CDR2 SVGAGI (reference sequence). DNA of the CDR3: TGTGCCAGCAGTTATGGGACAGGGTACGAGCAGTACTTC. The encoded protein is CASSYGTGYEQYF.

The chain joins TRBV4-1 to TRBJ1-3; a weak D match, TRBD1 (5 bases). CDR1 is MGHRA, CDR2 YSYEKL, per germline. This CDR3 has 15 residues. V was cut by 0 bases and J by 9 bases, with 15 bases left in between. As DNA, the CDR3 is TGCGCCAGCAGCCAAGACGGACACGGGTTGGTCACCATATATTTT. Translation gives CASSQDGHGLVTIYF.

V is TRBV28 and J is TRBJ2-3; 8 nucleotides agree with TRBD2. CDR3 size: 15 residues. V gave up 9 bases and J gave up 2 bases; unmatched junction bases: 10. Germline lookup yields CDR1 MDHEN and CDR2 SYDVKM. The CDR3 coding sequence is TGTGCCAGTAAAGGAGCGGGAGTTAACACAGATACGCAGTATTTT. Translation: CASKGAGVNTDTQYF.

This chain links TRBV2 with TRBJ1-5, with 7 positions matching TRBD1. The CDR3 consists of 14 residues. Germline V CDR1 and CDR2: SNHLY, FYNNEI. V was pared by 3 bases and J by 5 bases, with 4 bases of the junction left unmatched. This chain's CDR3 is CASSEEGGHQPQHF. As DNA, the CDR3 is TGTGCCAGCAGTGAGGAAGGGGGCCATCAGCCCCAGCATTTT.

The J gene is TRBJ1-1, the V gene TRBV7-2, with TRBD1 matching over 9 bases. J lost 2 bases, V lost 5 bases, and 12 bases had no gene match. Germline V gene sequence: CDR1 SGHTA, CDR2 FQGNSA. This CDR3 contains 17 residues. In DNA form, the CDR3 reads TGTGCCAGCAGCCCACGTGCGGGACAGGGTTTTAACACTGAAGCTTTCTTT. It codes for CASSPRAGQGFNTEAFF.

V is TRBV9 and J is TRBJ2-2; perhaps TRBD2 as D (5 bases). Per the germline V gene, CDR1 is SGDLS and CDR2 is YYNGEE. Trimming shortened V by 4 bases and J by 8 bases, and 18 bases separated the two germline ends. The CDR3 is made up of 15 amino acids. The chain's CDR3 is CASSQVEAPVGELFF. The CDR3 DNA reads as TGTGCCAGCAGCCAGGTGGAGGCTCCAGTAGGGGAGCTGTTTTTT.

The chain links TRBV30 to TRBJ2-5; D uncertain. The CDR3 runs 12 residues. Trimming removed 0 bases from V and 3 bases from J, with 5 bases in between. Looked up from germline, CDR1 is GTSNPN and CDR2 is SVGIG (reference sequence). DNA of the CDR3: TGTGCCTGGAGTGTACTTAAAGAGACCCAGTACTTC. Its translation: CAWSVLKETQYF. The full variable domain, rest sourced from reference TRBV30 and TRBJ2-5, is SQTIHQWPATLVQPVGSPLSLECTVEGTSNPNLYWYRQAAGRGLQLLFYSVGIGQISSEVPQNLSASRPQDRQFILSSKKLLLSDSGFYLCAWSVLKETQYFGPGTRLLVL.

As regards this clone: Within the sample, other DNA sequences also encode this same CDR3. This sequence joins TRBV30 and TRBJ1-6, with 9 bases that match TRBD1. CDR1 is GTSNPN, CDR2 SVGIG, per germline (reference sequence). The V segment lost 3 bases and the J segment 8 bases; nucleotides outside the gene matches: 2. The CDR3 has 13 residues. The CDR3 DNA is TGTGCCTGGAGGGGACAGGGTTATTCACCCCTCCACTTT. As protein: CAWRGQGYSPLHF.